The clone carrying this T cell receptor (beta chain) showed up just once. What it recognizes is unknown. The source of the sample is a study of T cell repertoires in cytomegalovirus infection. TCRdb re-called the reads with MiXCR, one entry per CDR3 protein. The sample holds hundreds of thousands of distinct CDR3 sequences; 33% are singletons and the top ten take 18%. Germline V gene lookup returns CDR1 SGHAT and CDR2 FQNNGV. The CDR3 loop spans 17 amino acids. The germline V and J ends were trimmed by 10 bases and 0 bases, with 21 bases remaining between them. The TCR sequence derives from a human donor in good health (CMV status not recorded). Some clones in this sample may be carry-over from other donors' samples. V and J are TRBV11-2 and TRBJ2-2; possibly TRBD2 for D (6 bases). This specimen was cultured PBMCs, taken from culture after CMV antigen stimulation. Here the CDR3 reads CATEMGRWDTNTGELFF. The CDR3 region has the DNA TGTGCCACCGAGATGGGGAGGTGGGATACGAACACCGGGGAGCTGTTTTTT.